One and the same sample provided the 31 T cell receptor beta chains below, sequenced in a study of T cell changes during pregnancy in multiple sclerosis (dated by TCRdb to the late 2010s). The method behind the library was the immunoSEQ multiplex PCR assay. The source is immuneACCESS, and TCRdb retained only in-frame sequences with V and J called. Part of the clones is not carried over; for the studies checked, unresolved V genes explain less than half of this, and the remainder is unexplained. Counted in this sample were tens of thousands of clones; around 93% of them appeared once. The leading ten clones occupy approximately 0.85% of the sample. The material sequenced was peripheral blood, taken in the first trimester of pregnancy. The receptors originated from a female donor with multiple sclerosis, enrolled in a pregnancy study.

The chain carries TRBV7-2 and TRBJ2-1; TRBD2 agrees at 8 bases. From germline, CDR1 is SGHTA and CDR2 FQGNSA. The CDR3 runs to 17 residues. The V gene end was trimmed by 5 bases and the J gene end by 2 bases; junction bases not matched to a gene: 11. This CDR3 is CASSKTSDARTYNEQFF. DNA of the CDR3: TGTGCCAGCAGCAAGACTAGCGACGCACGAACCTACAATGAGCAGTTCTTC.

The chain joins TRBV5-6 to TRBJ2-7; weak D call: TRBD1 (5 bases). Germline V gene lookup returns CDR1 SGHDT and CDR2 YYEEEE. The CDR3 is 13 residues long. The V gene lost 1 base and the J gene lost 3 bases, with 8 bases spanning the gap. CDR3 in DNA: TGTGCCAGCAGCTTGAGGACAAACTACGAGCAGTACTTC. Amino acids: CASSLRTNYEQYF.

The V and J genes are TRBV23-1 and TRBJ1-3; D ambiguous. TRBV23-1 is an ORF, and what it does is uncertain. The V end was cut by 6 bases, the J end by 4 bases, with 10 bases between. The CDR3 is 13 residues long. The CDR3 here is CASSRGAGNTIYF. The CDR3, as DNA: TGCGCCAGCAGCCGAGGCGCCGGAAACACCATATATTTT.

This clone was seen a single time. The rearrangement joins TRBV7-8 to TRBJ2-7, with TRBD1 identical over 10 bases. The CDR3 is made up of 15 amino acids. In germline, CDR1 is SGHVS, CDR2 FQNEAQ. V was pared by 5 bases and J by 3 bases, with 7 bases of the junction left unmatched. This CDR3 reads CASSHPRTGGYEQYF. The CDR3, as DNA: TGTGCCAGCAGCCACCCACGGACAGGGGGCTACGAGCAGTACTTC.

The chain recombines TRBV4-2 with TRBJ1-2, with 12 bases that match TRBD1. V lost 0 bases to trimming and J lost 7 bases; unmatched junction nucleotides: 12. The V gene's germline CDR1 is LGHNA and CDR2 YNFKEQ. The CDR3 is 18 amino acids. CDR3: CASSQDSVRDRGLGGYTF. As DNA, the CDR3 is TGTGCCAGCAGCCAAGATTCGGTCCGGGACAGGGGGCTTGGTGGCTACACCTTC.

V usage is TRBV30 and J usage is TRBJ1-5; 7 bases line up with TRBD1. This CDR3 has 13 amino acids. J gave up 9 bases and V 5 bases, and 10 bases lay outside the gene matches. Germline V lookup: CDR1 GTSNPN, CDR2 SVGIG (reference sequence). Written as DNA, the CDR3 is TGTGCCTGGGGAGGACAGGTCCGGGCGCCCCAGCATTTT. Its protein product is CAWGGQVRAPQHF.

The V call is TRBV5-5, the J call TRBJ2-7; 9 bases fit TRBD1. The CDR3 extends over 13 amino acids. Germline values: CDR1 SGHKS, CDR2 YYEKEE (reference sequence). J was trimmed by 3 bases and V by 5 bases; bases with no gene match: 3. This CDR3 reads CASRGQGIYEQYF. For the CDR3, the DNA is TGTGCCAGCAGGGGACAGGGTATCTACGAGCAGTACTTC.

The chain employs TRBV27 and TRBJ1-1, with a weak D call TRBD1 (5 bases). The V gene lost 3 bases and the J gene lost 7 bases, with 12 bases spanning the gap. This CDR3 has 13 amino acids. CDR1 MNHEY and CDR2 SMNVEV come from the germline V gene (reference sequence). Written as DNA, the CDR3 is TGTGCCAGCAGTTTCAGGGTCCCGAATGAAGCTTTCTTT. It is translated as CASSFRVPNEAFF.

The chain carries TRBV9 and TRBJ1-5, with D unresolved. Trimming stripped 0 bases from V and 3 bases from J, with 10 bases between. CDR1 is SGDLS, CDR2 YYNGEE, per germline. The CDR3 contains 15 residues. The CDR3 reads CASSVVSHLNQPQHF. CDR3 in DNA: TGTGCCAGCAGCGTAGTGAGTCATCTCAATCAGCCCCAGCATTTT.

The rearrangement uses TRBV18 and TRBJ1-3, with 9 bases lining up with TRBD1. This CDR3 spans 15 amino acids. The trim removed 4 bases at V and 4 bases at J, leaving 5 bases unmatched. CDR1 and CDR2 from the germline V gene are KGHSH and LQKENI. The CDR3 loop is CASSRQGGGGNTIYF. The DNA of the CDR3 is TGTGCCAGCTCACGACAGGGGGGCGGCGGAAACACCATATATTTT. The full variable domain, in which reference TRBV18 and TRBJ1-3 provide the parts outside the CDR3, is NAGVMQNPRHLVRRRGQEARLRCSPMKGHSHVYWYRQLPEEGLKFMVYLQKENIIDESGMPKERFSAEFPKEGPSILRIQQVVRGDSAAYFCASSRQGGGGNTIYFGEGSWLTVV.

The chain employs TRBV5-4 and TRBJ1-2; no firm D call. This CDR3 has 16 amino acids. Trimming removed 0 bases at V and 2 bases at J, with 14 bases between. Germline lookup yields CDR1 SGHNT and CDR2 YYREEE (reference sequence). The CDR3 DNA sequence: TGTGCCAGCAGCTTGGGGGAGGGCATCCCCAACTATGGCTACACCTTC. Protein: CASSLGEGIPNYGYTF.

The CDR3, as DNA: TGTGCCAGCAGCTTGTCAGGGGCCGGCTACACCTTC. Translated: CASSLSGAGYTF. The chain is built from TRBV5-6 and TRBJ1-2; D may be TRBD1 (6 bases). Per germline, CDR1 SGHDT and CDR2 YYEEEE. Trimming removed 1 base from V and 8 bases from J, with 9 bases in between. The CDR3 sequence is 12 residues long. The complete variable domain, with remaining parts taken from reference TRBV5-6 and TRBJ1-2, reads DAGVTQSPTHLIKTRGQQVTLRCSPKSGHDTVSWYQQALGQGPQFIFQYYEEEERQRGNFPDRFSGHQFPNYSSELNVNALLLGDSALYLCASSLSGAGYTFGSGTRLTVV.

This chain uses TRBV18 with TRBJ1-2; D might be TRBD1 (6 bases). CDR1 is KGHSH, CDR2 LQKENI, per germline. The CDR3 consists of 16 residues. Trimming pared 3 bases from V and 0 bases from J, leaving 14 bases between. The CDR3 protein is CASSPTLTGPNYGYTF. The CDR3 DNA is TGTGCCAGCTCACCGACGTTGACAGGACCTAACTATGGCTACACCTTC. The full variable domain, in which reference TRBV18 and TRBJ1-2 provide the parts outside the CDR3, is NAGVMQNPRHLVRRRGQEARLRCSPMKGHSHVYWYRQLPEEGLKFMVYLQKENIIDESGMPKERFSAEFPKEGPSILRIQQVVRGDSAAYFCASSPTLTGPNYGYTFGSGTRLTVV.

V and J are TRBV6-1 and TRBJ1-6, with 8 bases lining up with TRBD1. From germline, CDR1 is MNHNS and CDR2 SASEGT. The CDR3 covers 15 residues. Trimming at V came to 5 bases and at J to 7 bases, leaving 7 bases not matched to a gene. The CDR3 DNA follows: TGTGCCAGCAGTCGCACAGGGGGTGGGAATTCACCCCTCCACTTT. Protein: CASSRTGGGNSPLHF.

The genes are TRBV5-6 and TRBJ2-3; no firm D call. In germline, CDR1 is SGHDT, CDR2 YYEEEE. V dropped 6 bases and J dropped 1 base, with 9 bases sitting between them. CDR3 size: 13 residues. The DNA of the CDR3 is TGTGCCAGCATGGCCGTCGGCACAGATACGCAGTATTTT. It yields the protein CASMAVGTDTQYF. The full variable domain, its missing parts supplied by reference TRBV5-6 and TRBJ2-3, is DAGVTQSPTHLIKTRGQQVTLRCSPKSGHDTVSWYQQALGQGPQFIFQYYEEEERQRGNFPDRFSGHQFPNYSSELNVNALLLGDSALYLCASMAVGTDTQYFGPGTRLTVL.

This clone was counted a single time. This chain uses TRBV6-5 with TRBJ1-1; D might be TRBD1 (5 bases). V was trimmed by 8 bases and J by 10 bases, leaving 17 bases between them. The CDR3 loop spans 12 amino acids. Germline V gives CDR1 MNHEY, CDR2 SVGAGI. The CDR3 nucleotides are TGTGCCAGCCGGCCTCGGTTGGGGGGAGCTTTCTTT. This sequence encodes CASRPRLGGAFF.

This chain links TRBV7-6 with TRBJ2-1; D is perhaps TRBD2 (7 bases). From germline, CDR1 is SGHVS and CDR2 FNYEAQ. V was trimmed by 3 bases and J by 9 bases, leaving 12 bases between them. This CDR3 region has 13 residues. CDR3 loop: CASSLGGPGEQFF. CDR3 nucleotides: TGTGCCAGCAGCTTGGGGGGGCCGGGTGAGCAGTTCTTC.

The chain is built from TRBV10-3 and TRBJ1-4; no clear D. Trimming pared 10 bases from V and 0 bases from J, leaving 3 bases between. CDR3 length: 11 residues. CDR1 is ENHRY, CDR2 SYGVKD, per germline. CDR3 amino acids: CATSTNEKLFF. CDR3 in DNA: TGTGCCACCTCAACTAATGAAAAACTGTTTTTT.

V and J are TRBV7-2 and TRBJ1-4; 9 bases are a match to TRBD1. CDR1 SGHTA and CDR2 FQGNSA come from the germline V gene. Trimming took 0 bases from V and 7 from J; bases not matched to a gene: 6. This CDR3 region has 16 residues. The CDR3 nucleotides are TGTGCCAGCAGCTTAGCCCCGGGACAGGGAACTGAAAAACTGTTTTTT. This codes for CASSLAPGQGTEKLFF. Full variable domain (missing parts from reference TRBV7-2 and TRBJ1-4): GAGVSQSPSNKVTEKGKDVELRCDPISGHTALYWYRQSLGQGLEFLIYFQGNSAPDKSGLPSDRFSAERTGGSVSTLTIQRTQQEDSAVYLCASSLAPGQGTEKLFFGSGTQLSVL.

CDR3 protein: CSAYRDRGRDGELFF. The CDR3 bases are TGCAGCGCCTACCGGGACAGGGGGCGTGACGGGGAGCTGTTTTTT. V and J are TRBV29-1 and TRBJ2-2; 12 nucleotides agree with TRBD1. With 7 bases clipped from V and 7 bases from J, the junction kept 10 bases outside the gene matches. The CDR3 sequence is 15 residues long. Germline lookup yields CDR1 SQVTM and CDR2 ANQGSEA.

This chain uses TRBV4-1 with TRBJ2-7, with 9 bases lining up with TRBD1. CDR1 and CDR2 from the germline V gene are MGHRA and YSYEKL. The CDR3 sequence is 14 residues long. V lost 5 bases, J lost 1 base, and 3 bases stayed unmatched. CDR3 loop: CASSAGTGSYEQYF. DNA of the CDR3: TGCGCCAGCAGCGCCGGGACAGGGTCCTACGAGCAGTACTTC.

J is TRBJ2-7 and V is TRBV15; 9 bases line up with TRBD1. The J segment lost 5 bases and the V segment lost 5 bases, leaving 10 bases of the junction unmatched. The CDR3 sequence is 15 residues long. The germline CDR1 and CDR2 sequences are LNHNV and YYDKDF (reference sequence). CDR3: CATSHGGDRANEQYF. CDR3 nucleotide sequence: TGTGCCACCAGCCATGGAGGGGACAGGGCGAACGAGCAGTACTTC.

The chain employs TRBV6-5 and TRBJ2-7; TRBD1 aligns across 8 bases. CDR1 is MNHEY and CDR2 is SVGAGI in the germline V gene. With 3 bases clipped from V and 4 bases from J, the junction kept 8 bases outside the gene matches. CDR3 length: 15 amino acids. The chain's CDR3 is CASSYQTGAVYEQYF. The DNA of the CDR3 is TGTGCCAGCAGTTATCAGACAGGGGCCGTATACGAGCAGTACTTC.

In its sample, this clone was seen once. The J gene is TRBJ2-7, the V gene TRBV7-8; 7 nucleotides align to TRBD2. The length of the CDR3 is 15 residues. CDR1 and CDR2 (germline): SGHVS, FQNEAQ. The ends lost 7 bases at V and 0 bases at J; junction bases unmatched: 9. The CDR3 region has the DNA TGTGCCAGCACCCGACATAGGGAGGGCTCCTACGAGCAGTACTTC. It codes for CASTRHREGSYEQYF.

This clone is a singleton in its sample. The CDR3 loop reads CASSLRLAGHSYEQYF. The CDR3 DNA sequence: TGTGCCAGCAGCCTGCGACTAGCGGGGCACTCCTACGAGCAGTACTTC. The V gene is TRBV7-2, the J gene TRBJ2-7, with 11 bases matching TRBD2. The CDR3 spans 16 residues. V dropped 5 bases and J dropped 0; count of bases not matched to a gene: 6. Germline CDR1 is SGHTA and CDR2 is FQGNSA.

The genes are TRBV5-1 and TRBJ1-1; maybe TRBD1 (6 bases). Trimming cost V 2 bases and J 5 bases, with 13 bases left between them. Germline V gives CDR1 SGHRS, CDR2 YFSETQ. The CDR3 length is 14 residues. The CDR3 bases are TGCGCCAGCAGCTTAGGGGGGGGGAGGACTGAAGCTTTCTTT. This codes for CASSLGGGRTEAFF.

This clone was found once. The rearrangement uses TRBV5-6 and TRBJ2-1, with a tentative D call TRBD2 (5 bases). CDR3 length: 12 residues. V gave up 2 bases and J gave up 10 bases, with 10 bases separating them. Germline loops: CDR1 SGHDT, CDR2 YYEEEE. The CDR3 DNA reads as TGTGCCAGCAGCTTTCCAGGAGGCGAGCAGTTCTTC. Translating gives CASSFPGGEQFF.

In DNA form, the CDR3 reads TGTGCCAGCAGGGGGGCAGGGGCCGTGAACACTGAAGCTTTCTTT. Translation: CASRGAGAVNTEAFF. The V call is TRBV6-1, the J call TRBJ1-1; a possible D gene is TRBD1 (6 bases). The V and J ends lost 6 bases and 0 bases respectively, with 14 bases between them. The CDR3 sequence is 15 residues long. The germline V gene encodes CDR1 MNHNS and CDR2 SASEGT.

This sequence joins TRBV7-9 and TRBJ2-5; tentatively, D is TRBD2 (5 bases). The V gene's germline CDR1 is SEHNR and CDR2 FQNEAQ (reference sequence). Trimming pared 1 base from V and 1 base from J, leaving 10 bases between. This CDR3 has 15 residues. CDR3 nucleotide sequence: TGTGCCAGCAGCTTAGGCGAGGGAGCCCAAGAGACCCAGTACTTC. Amino acid sequence: CASSLGEGAQETQYF.

The J gene is TRBJ1-1, the V gene TRBV14; maybe TRBD1 (6 bases). V lost 0 bases and J lost 4, with 9 bases in between. The CDR3 spans 14 residues. In germline, CDR1 is SGHDN, CDR2 FVKESK. The CDR3 here is CASSQDPGVTEAFF. CDR3 sequence (DNA): TGTGCCAGCAGCCAAGACCCAGGGGTCACTGAAGCTTTCTTT.

Concerning this clone itself: A read error may produce the germline difference seen at one junction end. This chain connects TRBV2 to TRBJ2-7, with a possible D match to TRBD2 (6 bases). The CDR3 covers 12 residues. Germline V gene data show CDR1 as SNHLY and CDR2 as FYNNEI. In DNA, the CDR3 is TGTGCCAGCAGTGCCCTGGGGCGGGAAGTGGACTTC. Protein: CASSALGREVDF.